The 3 T cell receptor beta chains given below trace back to one sample, sequenced in a study of T cell responses to AZD1222 COVID-19 vaccine. Profiled with immunoSEQ multiplex PCR; TCRdb holds only in-frame clones, not every one. The table includes 100,000 or so clones, 70% to 90% detected once. Sequenced material: peripheral blood, taken 28 days after the second AZD1222 dose. These receptors were taken from an adult who received the AZD1222 COVID-19 vaccine.

The V gene is TRBV9, the J gene TRBJ2-7; D is ambiguous. The CDR3 length is 13 residues. Germline CDR1 SGDLS, CDR2 YYNGEE. Between the trimmed V and J ends, which lost 4 bases and 6 bases, there was a span of 14 bases. The CDR3 region is CASSPSILGEQYF. Here the CDR3 DNA reads TGTGCCAGCAGCCCTTCCATACTCGGCGAGCAGTACTTC.

This chain links TRBV6-5 with TRBJ1-1; 9 bases map to TRBD1. The CDR3 runs to 14 residues. Germline trimming cut 7 bases from V and 2 bases from J; bases unmatched to any gene: 5. Germline V gene lookup returns CDR1 MNHEY and CDR2 SVGAGI. CDR3 DNA: TGTGCCAGCACCCGGACAGGGGTAAACACTGAAGCTTTCTTT. Translated: CASTRTGVNTEAFF.

The rearrangement links TRBV4-3 to TRBJ1-3; weak D call: TRBD1 (6 bases). V was shortened by 0 bases and J by 2 bases, with 11 bases between the two germline ends. Per the germline V gene, CDR1 is LGHNA and CDR2 is YSLEER. This CDR3 contains 16 residues. In nucleotides, the CDR3 is TGCGCCAGCAGCCAAGATCTAACAGGGACTGGAAACACCATATATTTT. Its translation: CASSQDLTGTGNTIYF.